This T cell receptor (beta chain) was captured by sequencing in a study of blood T cell repertoires in COVID-19. Authors' methods: By means of reference gene primer amplification, nucleated cell counts were estimated. Sequenced by immunoSEQ multiplex PCR; TCRdb stores in-frame clones only, minus some. V and J calls and clone size come straight from that table; D and trimming were deduced from the DNA. The table shows approximately 230,000 clones, with approximately 86% occurring only once. The sequenced sample consisted of peripheral blood. The TCR originated in an elderly man with acute or convalescent COVID-19.

CDR3 residues: CASRADDRPNYGYTF. DNA of the CDR3: TGTGCCAGCAGGGCGGATGACAGACCGAACTATGGCTACACCTTC. The chain carries TRBV6-5 and TRBJ1-2; a weak D match, TRBD1 (5 bases). V shed 6 bases and J shed 2 bases, with 16 bases lying between them. Germline assignment: CDR1 MNHEY and CDR2 SVGAGI. The CDR3 runs 15 residues.